This T cell receptor beta chain is drawn from a study of cytomegalovirus exposure and HLA in healthy donors. Study-level results: It is likely that the observed cluster of highly shared sequence variants was a sequencing artifact. The study flagged around 150 TCR beta chains as cytomegalovirus-associated. The HLA-A and HLA-B alleles of most subjects were reportedly predicted accurately from TCR beta sequences. Accounts indicate the classifier identified cytomegalovirus status with strong specificity and sensitivity.

Primers for the PCR totalled 60 Vbeta and 13 Jbeta. Libraries were prepared by immunoSEQ multiplex PCR; TCRdb keeps only in-frame clonotypes and omits some of them. Of 150,000 to 200,000 clones listed, roughly 84% are singletons. Details on this clone: The target antigen is unknown.

The clonotype comes from a girl in the first two years of life in good health and CMV-seronegative. The sample taken for sequencing was PBMCs.

DNA of the CDR3: TGTGCCAGCTACCCGGGGGGGAACAATCAGCCCCAGCATTTT. Encoded protein: CASYPGGNNQPQHF. This rearrangement joins TRBV2 to TRBJ1-5, with TRBD1 as a possible D gene (5 bases). With 8 bases removed from V and 3 bases from J, the gap between germline ends came to 14 bases. Germline V CDR1 and CDR2: SNHLY, FYNNEI. This CDR3 region has 14 residues.